The 17 T cell receptor beta chains in this list originate from one sample, sequenced in a study of shared T cell receptors in the human thymus. Clones were sequenced by immunoSEQ multiplex PCR, and TCRdb holds only the in-frame ones, with some missing. The sample has hundreds of thousands of clones, approximately 88% seen once; the top ten hold 0.01%. The same sample was also used in a study of human thymus T cells.

Sequencing was performed on thymocytes. Receptors originate from a boy less than two years old with a congenital heart defect.

This clone was picked up a small number of times. The rearrangement joins TRBV5-1 to TRBJ2-7, with 7 positions matching TRBD1. CDR3 length: 13 residues. V was clipped by 4 bases and J by 2 bases; unmatched bases: 3. CDR1 and CDR2 from the germline V gene are SGHRS and YFSETQ. The CDR3, as DNA: TGCGCCAGCAGCCAGGGGACAGCCTACGAGCAGTACTTC. Amino acid sequence: CASSQGTAYEQYF.

The V gene is TRBV14, the J gene TRBJ2-1, with 13 bases fitting TRBD2. With V trimmed by 2 bases and J by 3 bases, 7 bases remained unmatched. The CDR3 length is 18 residues. The germline V gene encodes CDR1 SGHDN and CDR2 FVKESK. This chain's CDR3 is CASSQPRLAGGYYNEQFF. The CDR3 DNA reads as TGTGCCAGCAGCCAACCAAGACTAGCGGGAGGTTACTACAATGAGCAGTTCTTC.

The V call is TRBV7-2, the J call TRBJ2-7, with a weak D call TRBD1 (6 bases). Trimming took off 0 bases at V and 6 bases at J, with 12 bases between the two ends. Germline lookup yields CDR1 SGHTA and CDR2 FQGNSA. CDR3 length: 14 residues. The CDR3: CASSLASGDGEQYF. The CDR3 DNA reads as TGTGCCAGCAGCTTAGCATCAGGGGACGGCGAGCAGTACTTC.

The genes are TRBV18 and TRBJ2-5; 9 bases are shared with TRBD1. The CDR3 contains 15 residues. Trimming at V came to 3 bases and at J to 5 bases, leaving 7 bases not matched to a gene. Looked up from germline, CDR1 is KGHSH and CDR2 is LQKENI. The CDR3 nucleotides are TGTGCCAGCTCACCTCCGGGACAGGGTTTTGAGACCCAGTACTTC. Its translation: CASSPPGQGFETQYF.

This clone came up once. The chain has TRBV19 and TRBJ2-7, with D possibly being TRBD1 (5 bases). The CDR3 extends over 14 amino acids. Germline lookup yields CDR1 LNHDA and CDR2 SQIVND (reference sequence). Deletions cut 6 bases from V and 1 base from J, with 13 bases between. CDR3 DNA sequence: TGTGCCAGTAGGGAGTTAGCAGGGTCCTACGAGCAGTACTTC. This sequence encodes CASRELAGSYEQYF. The complete variable domain, with remaining parts taken from reference TRBV19 and TRBJ2-7, reads DGGITQSPKYLFRKEGQNVTLSCEQNLNHDAMYWYRQDPGQGLRLIYYSQIVNDFQKGDIAEGYSVSREKKESFPLTVTSAQKNPTAFYLCASRELAGSYEQYFGPGTRLTVT.

The chain links TRBV28 to TRBJ2-7; 11 bases fit TRBD1. V lost 11 bases to trimming and J lost 4 bases; unmatched junction nucleotides: 13. The CDR3 totals 15 residues. Germline CDR1 reads MDHEN; CDR2 reads SYDVKM. The CDR3 DNA follows: TGTGCCGGCTACACCCGGGACAGGGGGGGGTACGAGCAGTACTTC. Residues: CAGYTRDRGGYEQYF.

This clone came up once. V is TRBV18 and J is TRBJ2-6; 8 nucleotides match TRBD1. Germline V gives CDR1 KGHSH, CDR2 LQKENI. V lost 5 bases to trimming and J lost 0 bases; unmatched junction nucleotides: 9. CDR3 length: 18 amino acids. The CDR3: CASSGGQAVLSGANVLTF. The CDR3 region has the DNA TGTGCCAGCTCAGGGGGACAGGCCGTACTCTCTGGGGCCAACGTCCTGACTTTC.

This chain connects TRBV5-4 to TRBJ2-3, with 11 bases identical to TRBD2. CDR3 size: 16 residues. V shed 4 bases, J shed 5 bases, and the junction held 9 bases outside the gene matches. Germline V gene sequence: CDR1 SGHNT, CDR2 YYREEE (reference sequence). CDR3 bases: TGTGCCAGCAGCAGCCGGGGACTAGCGGCAGAAGATACGCAGTATTTT. It encodes CASSSRGLAAEDTQYF.

The DNA for the CDR3 is TGTGCCAGCAGTGACAGGACTGGACGAACTAGCGGGCGCCCAAGCTCCTACGAGCAGTACTTC. Amino acid sequence: CASSDRTGRTSGRPSSYEQYF. The chain employs TRBV6-4 and TRBJ2-7, with 9 bases lining up with TRBD2. Per the germline V gene, CDR1 is MRHNA and CDR2 is SNTAGT. CDR3 length equals 21 residues. V lost 2 bases, J lost 0 bases, and 20 bases stayed unmatched.

This chain uses TRBV20-1 with TRBJ2-7, with D possibly being TRBD2 (5 bases). Per germline, CDR1 DFQATT and CDR2 SNEGSKA (reference sequence). The CDR3 spans 11 residues. Trimming cost V 5 bases and J 6 bases, with 11 bases left between them. CDR3 protein: CSAWGVSEQYF. The CDR3 DNA sequence: TGCAGTGCTTGGGGAGTATCCGAGCAGTACTTC.

The chain uses TRBV6-5 and TRBJ2-7, with 7 bases identical to TRBD1. Germline V gives CDR1 MNHEY, CDR2 SVGAGI. This CDR3 has 13 amino acids. The V gene end was trimmed by 5 bases and the J gene end by 2 bases; junction bases not matched to a gene: 3. This CDR3 is CASSGDSPYEQYF. The CDR3 DNA sequence: TGTGCCAGCAGTGGGGACAGCCCCTACGAGCAGTACTTC.

J is TRBJ1-2 and V is TRBV7-4; 7 nucleotides align to TRBD1. With V trimmed by 5 bases and J by 6 bases, 12 bases remained unmatched. CDR3 length: 15 amino acids. The V gene's germline CDR1 is SGHVT and CDR2 SQSDAQ. CDR3 residues: CASSTMGQPSDGYTF. DNA for the CDR3: TGTGCCAGCAGCACGATGGGACAGCCCTCGGATGGCTACACCTTC.

The J gene is TRBJ2-1, the V gene TRBV28; TRBD2 matches 10 bases. Germline V gives CDR1 MDHEN, CDR2 SYDVKM. There are 17 residues in the CDR3. J was trimmed by 9 bases and V by 3 bases; bases with no gene match: 14. CDR3 in amino acids: CASSFRRASGSASEQFF. The CDR3 DNA reads TGTGCCAGCAGTTTCAGGCGGGCTAGCGGGAGTGCAAGTGAGCAGTTCTTC.

This clone was seen a single time. This sequence joins TRBV10-2 and TRBJ2-7; 8 bases are shared with TRBD2. The CDR3 has 16 amino acids. Losses at the gene ends were 3 bases for V and 5 bases for J; bases not matched to a gene: 12. Per germline, CDR1 WSHSY and CDR2 SAAADI. The chain's CDR3 is CASSEGREGLPNEQYF. CDR3 coding DNA: TGCGCCAGCAGTGAAGGACGGGAGGGCCTTCCCAACGAGCAGTACTTC.

The chain uses TRBV30 and TRBJ1-2; D uncertain. V lost 2 bases and J lost 0, with 7 bases in between. CDR1 is GTSNPN and CDR2 is SVGIG in the germline V gene (reference sequence). The CDR3 is 13 residues long. The CDR3 sequence is CAWSLGPNYGYTF. CDR3 nucleotides: TGTGCCTGGAGTTTGGGCCCTAACTATGGCTACACCTTC.

This clone was seen only once. This chain uses TRBV28 with TRBJ2-1, with 8 bases fitting TRBD2. Germline V gene sequence: CDR1 MDHEN, CDR2 SYDVKM. V was clipped by 8 bases and J by 5 bases; unmatched bases: 8. The CDR3 spans 14 residues. CDR3 region: CASVGLAGNNEQFF. CDR3 sequence (DNA): TGTGCCAGCGTCGGACTAGCAGGCAACAATGAGCAGTTCTTC.

The chain uses TRBV18 and TRBJ1-1; 8 nucleotides match TRBD1. From germline, CDR1 is KGHSH and CDR2 LQKENI. The CDR3 is made up of 14 amino acids. J was trimmed by 6 bases and V by 2 bases; bases with no gene match: 5. CDR3 amino acids: CASSPGQGGAEAFF. CDR3 nucleotide sequence: TGTGCCAGCTCACCAGGACAGGGTGGTGCTGAAGCTTTCTTT.